This T cell receptor beta chain was obtained from a study of blood T cell repertoires in COVID-19. The method was immunoSEQ multiplex PCR; TCRdb's version includes in-frame clones alone and lacks a portion of them. The repertoire includes 250,000 to 300,000 clones, about 91% of them detected once, and 5.5% to 7% sits in the top ten. Input material: peripheral blood. The TCR comes from a woman in her thirties who had recovered from COVID-19.

The CDR3 sequence is CASRLNYDYEQYF. DNA for the CDR3: TGTGCCAGCAGGCTAAATTACGACTACGAGCAGTACTTC. This chain joins TRBV28 and TRBJ2-7; D unresolved. CDR1 is MDHEN and CDR2 is SYDVKM in the germline V gene. The CDR3 extends over 13 amino acids. V lost 6 bases and J 3 bases, leaving 12 bases between the germline ends.